A single sample is the source of the 26 T cell receptor beta chains below, sequenced in a study of cytomegalovirus exposure and HLA in healthy donors. Use of 60 Vbeta and 13 Jbeta primers characterized the PCR. Method: immunoSEQ multiplex PCR; TCRdb's copy keeps in-frame clones and lacks some. The sample includes some 120,000 clones, about 70% seen only once; the top ten take around 13%. What was sequenced was PBMCs. The receptor source for this set is a woman aged 55-69 years in good health and CMV-seropositive.

The chain has TRBV27 and TRBJ1-2, with TRBD1 matching 7 bases. Germline V gene sequence: CDR1 MNHEY, CDR2 SMNVEV (reference sequence). The trim removed 5 bases at V and 4 bases at J, leaving 7 bases unmatched. The CDR3 covers 14 residues. Here the CDR3 DNA reads TGTGCCAGCAGTCGGGACAGTTCGGTCTATGGCTACACCTTC. Protein product: CASSRDSSVYGYTF.

The chain couples TRBV9 to TRBJ1-2; maybe TRBD1 (6 bases). V lost 3 bases, J lost 7 bases, and 22 bases lay in between. The CDR3 spans 16 residues. Germline V gives CDR1 SGDLS, CDR2 YYNGEE. CDR3 residues: CASSEQTGRDDGGYTF. In nucleotides, the CDR3 is TGTGCCAGCAGCGAGCAGACAGGAAGAGACGACGGTGGCTACACCTTC.

This chain joins TRBV7-9 and TRBJ2-7, with 9 positions matching TRBD1. Germline CDR1 is SEHNR and CDR2 is FQNEAQ (reference sequence). The CDR3 totals 17 residues. Trimming took 1 base from V and 0 from J; bases not matched to a gene: 7. The CDR3 DNA follows: TGTGCCAGCAGCTTAGGACAGGGGGTCCGAAGCTCCTACGAGCAGTACTTC. Protein product: CASSLGQGVRSSYEQYF.

J is TRBJ1-4 and V is TRBV12-5, with unresolved D. Per the germline V gene, CDR1 is LGHNT and CDR2 is FRNRAP. The CDR3 spans 13 residues. The V and J ends lost 6 bases and 4 bases respectively, with 9 bases between them. The DNA for the CDR3 is TGTGCTAGTGGGGAGGGTTATAATGAAAAACTGTTTTTT. Its translation: CASGEGYNEKLFF.

V usage is TRBV5-1 and J usage is TRBJ2-7; TRBD2 matches 12 bases. Germline CDR1 is SGHRS and CDR2 is YFSETQ. V lost 3 bases and J lost 3; bases outside the gene matches: 10. CDR3 size: 17 residues. CDR3 in amino acids: CASSSSWTSGVVYEQYF. Written as DNA, the CDR3 is TGCGCCAGCAGCTCCTCCTGGACTAGCGGGGTCGTCTACGAGCAGTACTTC.

The chain uses TRBV6-5 and TRBJ2-7, with TRBD1 identical over 11 bases. Per germline, CDR1 MNHEY and CDR2 SVGAGI. The V gene end was trimmed by 5 bases and the J gene end by 3 bases; junction bases not matched to a gene: 3. The CDR3 is 14 residues long. CDR3 DNA: TGTGCCAGCAGTCAGGACAGGGGGCTCTACGAGCAGTACTTC. This gives the protein CASSQDRGLYEQYF.

The chain joins TRBV4-1 to TRBJ1-1; 10 bases agree with TRBD1. The germline gives CDR1 MGHRA, CDR2 YSYEKL. This CDR3 has 15 residues. After removal of 4 bases from V and 3 bases from J, the junction contained 5 bases not matched to a gene. The CDR3 spells CASSRTGGLDTEAFF. CDR3 nucleotides: TGCGCCAGCAGCCGGACAGGGGGTTTGGACACTGAAGCTTTCTTT.

The V call is TRBV7-2, the J call TRBJ2-7, with D perhaps matching TRBD2 (6 bases). CDR1 and CDR2 (germline): SGHTA, FQGNSA. V was pared by 5 bases and J by 0 bases, with 14 bases between. The CDR3 extends over 15 amino acids. The CDR3 coding sequence is TGTGCCAGCAGCGAGAGTAGCGGATACTCCTACGAGCAGTACTTC. This encodes CASSESSGYSYEQYF.

The V gene is TRBV2, the J gene TRBJ2-5; possible D gene TRBD1, 7 bases. The germline V gene encodes CDR1 SNHLY and CDR2 FYNNEI. V was clipped by 7 bases and J by 2 bases, with 17 bases between them. This CDR3 contains 15 residues. In DNA form, the CDR3 reads TGTGCCAGCACGGCGCAGGGGGGCCTTCAAGAGACCCAGTACTTC. Its translation is CASTAQGGLQETQYF. Variable domain in full (rest from reference TRBV2 and TRBJ2-5): EPEVTQTPSHQVTQMGQEVILRCVPISNHLYFYWYRQILGQKVEFLVSFYNNEISEKSEIFDDQFSVERPDGSNFTLKIRSTKLEDSAMYFCASTAQGGLQETQYFGPGTRLLVL.

The chain carries TRBV6-5 and TRBJ2-1; perhaps TRBD1 as D (5 bases). Trimming removed 6 bases from V and 5 bases from J, with 11 bases in between. The CDR3 length is 13 residues. The germline V gene has CDR1 MNHEY and CDR2 SVGAGI. Written as DNA, the CDR3 is TGTGCCAGCAGGTATGGACACGACAATGAGCAGTTCTTC. As protein: CASRYGHDNEQFF.

This sequence joins TRBV9 and TRBJ2-3, with 8 bases identical to TRBD2. V trimming: 1 base; J trimming: 4 bases; junction bases outside the gene matches: 11. In germline, CDR1 is SGDLS, CDR2 YYNGEE. The CDR3 has 17 amino acids. This CDR3 is CASSVREGRGFPDTQYF. In DNA, the CDR3 is TGTGCCAGCAGCGTACGGGAGGGAAGAGGATTTCCAGATACGCAGTATTTT.

The chain carries TRBV7-3 and TRBJ2-7; possible D gene TRBD1, 6 bases. Trimming took off 5 bases at V and 5 bases at J, with 16 bases between the two ends. CDR1 SGHTA and CDR2 FQGTGA come from the germline V gene. This CDR3 comprises 14 residues. CDR3 in DNA: TGTGCCAGCAGCAAACAGGGTGGGTTCCACGAGCAGTACTTC. It yields the protein CASSKQGGFHEQYF.

This clone was recorded a few times. The CDR3 sequence is CASSKGQGTANMNTEAFF. The CDR3 nucleotides are TGTGCCAGTAGTAAGGGACAGGGGACCGCTAACATGAACACTGAAGCTTTCTTT. The chain is built from TRBV19 and TRBJ1-1; 10 nucleotides line up with TRBD1. The CDR3 loop spans 18 amino acids. V was pared by 4 bases and J by 0 bases, with 11 bases of the junction left unmatched. Germline CDR1 LNHDA, CDR2 SQIVND (reference sequence).

The rearrangement uses TRBV5-1 and TRBJ1-1; perhaps TRBD1 as D (5 bases). Germline loops: CDR1 SGHRS, CDR2 YFSETQ. The CDR3 runs 14 residues. The V end lost 2 bases, the J end lost 0 bases, and 8 bases lay between the germline ends. CDR3 in amino acids: CASSLQVMNTEAFF. The CDR3 coding sequence is TGCGCCAGCAGCTTACAGGTGATGAACACTGAAGCTTTCTTT.

This clone was picked up a small number of times. This sequence joins TRBV9 and TRBJ2-7; a weak D match, TRBD2 (7 bases). Trimming left V 0 bases short and J 0 bases short, with 13 bases between. Germline V CDR1 and CDR2: SGDLS, YYNGEE. CDR3 length: 16 residues. CDR3 protein: CASSVEGGPSSYEQYF. DNA of the CDR3: TGTGCCAGCAGCGTAGAGGGGGGGCCGAGCTCCTACGAGCAGTACTTC.

The rearrangement joins TRBV5-1 to TRBJ1-2, with 7 nucleotides matching TRBD1. Germline V gene lookup returns CDR1 SGHRS and CDR2 YFSETQ. Unmatched junction bases numbered 6, after V lost 3 bases and J lost 4 bases. There are 14 residues in the CDR3. The CDR3 reads CASSSPGQRYGYTF. CDR3 sequence (DNA): TGCGCCAGCAGCTCTCCGGGACAGCGCTATGGCTACACCTTC.

J is TRBJ1-3 and V is TRBV6-5; D call uncertain. The CDR3 extends over 15 amino acids. The germline V gene has CDR1 MNHEY and CDR2 SVGAGI. The V end was cut by 6 bases, the J end by 0 bases, with 12 bases between. CDR3 loop: CASRGQARSGNTIYF. The CDR3 coding sequence is TGTGCCAGCAGGGGCCAGGCTCGCTCTGGAAACACCATATATTTT.

This clone was found a few times. V usage is TRBV7-8 and J usage is TRBJ2-2; 11 bases fit TRBD1. This CDR3 region has 16 residues. The V gene's germline CDR1 is SGHVS and CDR2 FQNEAQ. Losses at the gene ends were 1 base for V and 5 bases for J; bases not matched to a gene: 3. The CDR3 loop is CASSLVGTGGTGELFF. CDR3 sequence (DNA): TGTGCCAGCAGCTTAGTAGGGACAGGGGGGACCGGGGAGCTGTTTTTT.

This clone turned up a few times. This rearrangement joins TRBV7-2 to TRBJ2-7; 11 bases match TRBD1. CDR3 length: 15 residues. Germline V gene lookup returns CDR1 SGHTA and CDR2 FQGNSA. V shed 3 bases and J 7 bases; nucleotides not matched to a gene: 8. The CDR3 loop reads CASSFWTGGWSEQYF. In nucleotides, the CDR3 is TGTGCCAGCAGCTTTTGGACAGGGGGCTGGAGTGAGCAGTACTTC. The full variable domain, in which reference TRBV7-2 and TRBJ2-7 provide the parts outside the CDR3, is GAGVSQSPSNKVTEKGKDVELRCDPISGHTALYWYRQSLGQGLEFLIYFQGNSAPDKSGLPSDRFSAERTGGSVSTLTIQRTQQEDSAVYLCASSFWTGGWSEQYFGPGTRLTVT.

This chain links TRBV27 with TRBJ1-1; maybe TRBD1 (5 bases). Germline V lookup: CDR1 MNHEY, CDR2 SMNVEV (reference sequence). V was shortened by 5 bases and J by 1 base, with 14 bases between the two germline ends. The CDR3 is 15 amino acids. CDR3 sequence: CASSTTRTGNTEAFF. The CDR3 region has the DNA TGTGCCAGCAGTACAACACGAACAGGGAACACTGAAGCTTTCTTT.

V is TRBV19 and J is TRBJ1-5; no reliable D call. Trimming removed 4 bases from V and 2 bases from J, with 18 bases in between. CDR1 is LNHDA and CDR2 is SQIVND in the germline V gene (reference sequence). The CDR3 has 17 amino acids. The CDR3 DNA is TGTGCCAGTAGTACCCCTGTGAGGGCCGATCGCAATCAGCCCCAGCATTTT. Protein: CASSTPVRADRNQPQHF.

The chain has TRBV30 and TRBJ2-1; tentatively, D is TRBD2 (7 bases). The CDR3 sequence is 12 residues long. V lost 0 bases, J lost 9 bases, and 9 bases lay in between. CDR1 GTSNPN and CDR2 SVGIG come from the germline V gene (reference sequence). The DNA for the CDR3 is TGTGCCTGGAGTGTAGGGGGGGCTGAGCAGTTCTTC. Translation gives CAWSVGGAEQFF.

This clone was seen a few times. The chain links TRBV9 to TRBJ2-3, with D possibly TRBD1 on 7 matching bases. This CDR3 contains 15 residues. CDR1 and CDR2 (germline): SGDLS, YYNGEE. V was pared by 0 bases and J by 6 bases, with 14 bases between. CDR3 bases: TGTGCCAGCAGCGTAGCTCCAGGGGGGCGGGATACGCAGTATTTT. Its translation: CASSVAPGGRDTQYF.

The V and J genes are TRBV2 and TRBJ1-2; 9 positions match TRBD1. After removal of 7 bases from V and 4 bases from J, the junction contained 7 bases not matched to a gene. CDR1 is SNHLY and CDR2 is FYNNEI in the germline V gene. This CDR3 is built from 14 residues. The CDR3: CASTLQGASYGYTF. The DNA for the CDR3 is TGTGCCAGCACCTTACAGGGGGCGAGCTATGGCTACACCTTC.

The rearrangement links TRBV4-1 to TRBJ2-3, with 7 nucleotides matching TRBD2. Germline V gives CDR1 MGHRA, CDR2 YSYEKL. Losses at the gene ends were 5 bases for V and 5 bases for J; bases not matched to a gene: 10. The CDR3 has 15 residues. CDR3 DNA: TGCGCCAGCAGCTCCCGGGGCGGGAGAGGAGATACGCAGTATTTT. It codes for CASSSRGGRGDTQYF.

The chain has TRBV6-1 and TRBJ1-4; D may be TRBD1 (5 bases). Trimming shortened V by 7 bases and J by 0 bases, and 12 bases separated the two germline ends. This CDR3 is 15 amino acids long. The germline V gene has CDR1 MNHNS and CDR2 SASEGT. CDR3 protein: CASKRQTATNEKLFF. CDR3 sequence (DNA): TGTGCCAGCAAAAGACAGACCGCAACTAATGAAAAACTGTTTTTT.